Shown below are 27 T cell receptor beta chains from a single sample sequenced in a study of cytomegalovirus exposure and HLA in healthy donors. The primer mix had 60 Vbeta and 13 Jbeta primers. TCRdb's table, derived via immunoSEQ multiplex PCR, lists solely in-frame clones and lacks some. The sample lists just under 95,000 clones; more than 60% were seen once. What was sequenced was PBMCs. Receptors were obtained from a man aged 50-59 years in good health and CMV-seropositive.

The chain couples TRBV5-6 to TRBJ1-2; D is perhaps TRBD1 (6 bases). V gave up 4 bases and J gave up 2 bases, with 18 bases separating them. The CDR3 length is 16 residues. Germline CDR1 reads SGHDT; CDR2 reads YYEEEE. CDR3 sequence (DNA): TGTGCCAGCAGCCAAGCGGGGGCGTCGAAGAACTATGGCTACACCTTC. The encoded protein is CASSQAGASKNYGYTF. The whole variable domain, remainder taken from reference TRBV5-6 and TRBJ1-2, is DAGVTQSPTHLIKTRGQQVTLRCSPKSGHDTVSWYQQALGQGPQFIFQYYEEEERQRGNFPDRFSGHQFPNYSSELNVNALLLGDSALYLCASSQAGASKNYGYTFGSGTRLTVV.

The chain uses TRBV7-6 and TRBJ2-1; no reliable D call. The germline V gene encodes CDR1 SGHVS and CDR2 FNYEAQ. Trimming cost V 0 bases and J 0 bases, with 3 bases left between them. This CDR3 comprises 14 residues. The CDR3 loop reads CASSLAGSYNEQFF. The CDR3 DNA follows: TGTGCCAGCAGCTTAGCCGGCTCCTACAATGAGCAGTTCTTC.

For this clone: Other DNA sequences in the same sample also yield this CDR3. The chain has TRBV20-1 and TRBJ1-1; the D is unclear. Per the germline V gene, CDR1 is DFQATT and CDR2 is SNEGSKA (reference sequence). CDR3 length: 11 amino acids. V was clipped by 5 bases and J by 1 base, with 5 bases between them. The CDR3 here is CSAAGNTEAFF. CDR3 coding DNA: TGCAGTGCTGCAGGGAACACTGAAGCTTTCTTT.

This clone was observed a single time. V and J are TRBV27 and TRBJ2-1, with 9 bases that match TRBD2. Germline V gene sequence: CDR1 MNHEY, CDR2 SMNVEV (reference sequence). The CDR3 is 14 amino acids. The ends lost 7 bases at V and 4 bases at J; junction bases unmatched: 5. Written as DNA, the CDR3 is TGTGCCAGCAAAGGCGGGGGGGAATACAATGAGCAGTTCTTC. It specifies CASKGGGEYNEQFF.

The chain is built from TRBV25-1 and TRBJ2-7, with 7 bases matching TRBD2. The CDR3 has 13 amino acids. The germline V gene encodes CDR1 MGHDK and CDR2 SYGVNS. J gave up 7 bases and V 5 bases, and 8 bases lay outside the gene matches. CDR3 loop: CASSSVGGMEQYF. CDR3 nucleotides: TGTGCCAGCAGTTCTGTCGGGGGGATGGAGCAGTACTTC.

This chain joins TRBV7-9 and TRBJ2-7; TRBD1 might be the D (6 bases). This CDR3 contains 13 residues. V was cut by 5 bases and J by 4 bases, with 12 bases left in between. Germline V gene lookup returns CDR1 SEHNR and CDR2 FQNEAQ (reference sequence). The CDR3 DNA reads TGTGCCAGCAGCCCCCGGACAGAGTACGAGCAGTACTTC. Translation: CASSPRTEYEQYF.

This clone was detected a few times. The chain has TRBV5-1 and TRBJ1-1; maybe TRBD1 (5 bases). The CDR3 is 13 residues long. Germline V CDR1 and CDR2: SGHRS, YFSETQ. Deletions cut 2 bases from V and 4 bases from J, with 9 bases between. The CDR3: CASSLGVRTEAFF. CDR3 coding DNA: TGCGCCAGCAGCTTAGGGGTTCGCACTGAAGCTTTCTTT.

CDR3 in amino acids: CASSLIGGEAFF. CDR3 DNA sequence: TGTGCCAGCAGTTTGATTGGCGGTGAAGCTTTCTTT. The chain has TRBV28 and TRBJ1-1; D ambiguous. The V gene lost 3 bases and the J gene lost 7 bases, with 9 bases spanning the gap. The germline CDR1 and CDR2 sequences are MDHEN and SYDVKM. There are 12 residues in the CDR3.

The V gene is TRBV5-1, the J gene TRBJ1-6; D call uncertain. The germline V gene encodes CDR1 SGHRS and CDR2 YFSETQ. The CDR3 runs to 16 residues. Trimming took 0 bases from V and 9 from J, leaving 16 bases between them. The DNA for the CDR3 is TGCGCCAGCAGCTTGGAGGCGACGAAACGGGGTTCACCCCTCCACTTT. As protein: CASSLEATKRGSPLHF.

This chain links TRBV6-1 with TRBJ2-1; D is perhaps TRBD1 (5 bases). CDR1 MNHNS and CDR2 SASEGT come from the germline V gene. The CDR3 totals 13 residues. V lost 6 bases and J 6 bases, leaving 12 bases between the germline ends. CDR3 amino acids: CASSGPRANEQFF. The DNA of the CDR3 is TGTGCCAGCAGCGGACCCAGGGCCAATGAGCAGTTCTTC.

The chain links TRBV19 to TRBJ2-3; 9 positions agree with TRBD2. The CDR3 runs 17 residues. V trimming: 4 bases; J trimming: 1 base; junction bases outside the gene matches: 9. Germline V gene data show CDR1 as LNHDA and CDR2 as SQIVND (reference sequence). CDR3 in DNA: TGTGCCAGTAGTACCCCCCAAGCTAGCGGGGGCACAGATACGCAGTATTTT. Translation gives CASSTPQASGGTDTQYF.

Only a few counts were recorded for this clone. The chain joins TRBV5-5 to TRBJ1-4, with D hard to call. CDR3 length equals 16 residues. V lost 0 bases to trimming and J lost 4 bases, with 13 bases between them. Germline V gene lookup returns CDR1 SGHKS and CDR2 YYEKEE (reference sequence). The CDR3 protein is CASSLAGRGNNEKLFF. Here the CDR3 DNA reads TGTGCCAGCAGCTTGGCCGGGCGGGGAAATAATGAAAAACTGTTTTTT.

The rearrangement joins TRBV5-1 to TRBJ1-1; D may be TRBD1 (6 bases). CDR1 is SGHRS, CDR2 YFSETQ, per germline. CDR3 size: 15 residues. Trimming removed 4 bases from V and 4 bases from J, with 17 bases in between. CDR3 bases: TGCGCCAGCAGCCTCAATTGGGGGGGCGGCACTGAAGCTTTCTTT. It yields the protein CASSLNWGGGTEAFF.

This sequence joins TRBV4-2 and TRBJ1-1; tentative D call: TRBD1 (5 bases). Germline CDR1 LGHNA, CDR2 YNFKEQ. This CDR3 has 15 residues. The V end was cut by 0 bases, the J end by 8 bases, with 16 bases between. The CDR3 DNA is TGTGCCAGCAGCCAAGATCTCTCGGGGGGAAGGGAAGCTTTCTTT. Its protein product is CASSQDLSGGREAFF.

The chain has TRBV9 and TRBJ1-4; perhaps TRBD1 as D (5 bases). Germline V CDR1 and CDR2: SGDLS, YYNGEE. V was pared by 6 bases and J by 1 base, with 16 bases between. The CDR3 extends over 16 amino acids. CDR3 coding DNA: TGTGCCAGCAACCGAGGGACTCTGGGAACTAATGAAAAACTGTTTTTT. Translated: CASNRGTLGTNEKLFF.

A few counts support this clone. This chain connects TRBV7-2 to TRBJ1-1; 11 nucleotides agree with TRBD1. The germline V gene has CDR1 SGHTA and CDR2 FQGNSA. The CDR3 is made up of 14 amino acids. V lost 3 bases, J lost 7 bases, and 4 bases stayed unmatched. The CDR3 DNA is TGTGCCAGCAGCTTGGACAGGGGGCAGGGTGAAGCTTTCTTT. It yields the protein CASSLDRGQGEAFF.

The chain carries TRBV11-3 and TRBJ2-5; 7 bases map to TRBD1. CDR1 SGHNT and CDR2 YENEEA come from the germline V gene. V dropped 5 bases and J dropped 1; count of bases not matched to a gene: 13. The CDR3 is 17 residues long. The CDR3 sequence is CASSLGFETGTQETQYF. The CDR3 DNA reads TGTGCCAGCAGCCTCGGGTTTGAGACAGGGACCCAAGAGACCCAGTACTTC. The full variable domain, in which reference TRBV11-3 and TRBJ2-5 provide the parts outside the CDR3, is EAGVVQSPRYKIIEKKQPVAFWCNPISGHNTLYWYLQNLGQGPELLIRYENEEAVDDSQLPKDRFSAERLKGVDSTLKIQPAELGDSAVYLCASSLGFETGTQETQYFGPGTRLLVL.

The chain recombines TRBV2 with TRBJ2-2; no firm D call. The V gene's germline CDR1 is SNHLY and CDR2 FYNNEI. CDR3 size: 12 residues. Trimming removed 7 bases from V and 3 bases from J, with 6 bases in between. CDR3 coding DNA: TGTGCCAGCAATCCGGACACCGGGGAGCTGTTTTTT. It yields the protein CASNPDTGELFF. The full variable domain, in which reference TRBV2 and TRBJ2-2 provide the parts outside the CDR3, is EPEVTQTPSHQVTQMGQEVILRCVPISNHLYFYWYRQILGQKVEFLVSFYNNEISEKSEIFDDQFSVERPDGSNFTLKIRSTKLEDSAMYFCASNPDTGELFFGEGSRLTVL.

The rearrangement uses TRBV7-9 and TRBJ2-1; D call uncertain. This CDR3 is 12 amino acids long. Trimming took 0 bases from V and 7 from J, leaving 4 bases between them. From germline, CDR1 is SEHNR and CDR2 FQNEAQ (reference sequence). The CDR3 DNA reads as TGTGCCAGCAGCTTAGCCCCAAATGAGCAGTTCTTC. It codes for CASSLAPNEQFF.

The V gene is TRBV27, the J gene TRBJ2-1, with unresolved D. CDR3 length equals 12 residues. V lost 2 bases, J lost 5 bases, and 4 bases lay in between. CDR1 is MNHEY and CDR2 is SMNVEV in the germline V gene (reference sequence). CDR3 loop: CASSLLNNEQFF. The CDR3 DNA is TGTGCCAGCAGTTTACTTAACAATGAGCAGTTCTTC.

The CDR3 sequence: CASNVGAREAFF. Here the CDR3 DNA reads TGTGCCAGCAACGTGGGGGCGCGTGAAGCTTTCTTT. J is TRBJ1-1 and V is TRBV6-1; tentatively, D is TRBD1 (6 bases). This CDR3 is 12 amino acids long. The germline V gene encodes CDR1 MNHNS and CDR2 SASEGT. Deletions cut 7 bases from V and 7 bases from J, with 13 bases between.

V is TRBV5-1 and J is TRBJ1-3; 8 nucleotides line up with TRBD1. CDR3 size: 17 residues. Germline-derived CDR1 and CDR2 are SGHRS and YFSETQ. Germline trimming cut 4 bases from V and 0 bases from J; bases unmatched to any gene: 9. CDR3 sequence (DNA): TGCGCCAGCAGCCTACTGACAGGGGACTTCTCTGGAAACACCATATATTTT. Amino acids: CASSLLTGDFSGNTIYF. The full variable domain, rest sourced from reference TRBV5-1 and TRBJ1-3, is KAGVTQTPRYLIKTRGQQVTLSCSPISGHRSVSWYQQTPGQGLQFLFEYFSETQRNKGNFPGRFSGRQFSNSRSEMNVSTLELGDSALYLCASSLLTGDFSGNTIYFGEGSWLTVV.

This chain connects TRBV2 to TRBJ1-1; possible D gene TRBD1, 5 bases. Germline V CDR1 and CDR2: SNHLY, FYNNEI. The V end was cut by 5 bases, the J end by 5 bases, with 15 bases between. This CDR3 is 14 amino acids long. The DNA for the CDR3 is TGTGCCAGCAGTTTGACTTCCAGGGAAACTGAAGCTTTCTTT. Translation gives CASSLTSRETEAFF.

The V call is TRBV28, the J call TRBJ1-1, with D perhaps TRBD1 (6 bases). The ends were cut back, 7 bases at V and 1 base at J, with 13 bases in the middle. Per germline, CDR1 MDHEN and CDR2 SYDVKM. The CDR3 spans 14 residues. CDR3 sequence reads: CASTLGTKNTEAFF. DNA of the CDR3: TGTGCCAGCACCCTGGGGACAAAGAACACTGAAGCTTTCTTT. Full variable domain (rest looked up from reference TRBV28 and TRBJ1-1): DVKVTQSSRYLVKRTGEKVFLECVQDMDHENMFWYRQDPGLGLRLIYFSYDVKMKEKGDIPEGYSVSREKKERFSLILESASTNQTSMYLCASTLGTKNTEAFFGQGTRLTVV.

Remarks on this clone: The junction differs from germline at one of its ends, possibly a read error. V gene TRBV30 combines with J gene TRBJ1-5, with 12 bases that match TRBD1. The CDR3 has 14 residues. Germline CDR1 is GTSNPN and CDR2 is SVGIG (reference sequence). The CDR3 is CAWAGTGGRQPQNF. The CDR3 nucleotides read TGTGCCTGGGCTGGGACAGGGGGCAGGCAGCCCCAGAATTTT. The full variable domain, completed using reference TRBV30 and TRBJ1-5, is SQTIHQWPATLVQPVGSPLSLECTVEGTSNPNLYWYRQAAGRGLQLLFYSVGIGQISSEVPQNLSASRPQDRQFILSSKKLLLSDSGFYLCAWAGTGGRQPQNFGDGTRLSIL.

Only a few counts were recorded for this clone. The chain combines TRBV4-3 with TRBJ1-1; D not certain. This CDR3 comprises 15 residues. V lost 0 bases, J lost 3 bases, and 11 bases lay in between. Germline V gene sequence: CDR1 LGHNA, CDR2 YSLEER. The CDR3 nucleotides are TGCGCCAGCAGCCAAGATTTCGGACTGGACACTGAAGCTTTCTTT. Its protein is CASSQDFGLDTEAFF.

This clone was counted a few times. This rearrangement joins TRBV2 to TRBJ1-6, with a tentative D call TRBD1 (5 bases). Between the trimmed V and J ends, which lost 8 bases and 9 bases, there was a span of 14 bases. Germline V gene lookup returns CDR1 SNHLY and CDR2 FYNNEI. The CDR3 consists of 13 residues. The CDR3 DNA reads TGTGCCAGCGGGGCGGTCGACGGTTCACCCCTCCACTTT. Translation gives CASGAVDGSPLHF.